These T cell receptor beta chains were read from a single sample in a study of pediatric ulcerative colitis. Assay: immunoSEQ multiplex PCR; the TCRdb copy retains only in-frame clones and omits some. This table holds fewer than 30,000 clones, 65% to 80% found once. Material for sequencing was gut tissue. Receptors originate from a boy aged 10-17 years with severe ulcerative colitis. CDR3s include the opening cysteine and the closing phenylalanine or tryptophan.

v_call: TRBV4-2
cdr3_aa: CASSQDDTARPEAFF

v_call: TRBV7-2
cdr3_aa: CASSFSGGSYEQYF

v_call: TRBV11-3
cdr3_aa: CASSLDGVNEQFF

v_call: TRBV7-9
cdr3_aa: CASSFHEGNTGELFF

v_call: TRBV27
cdr3_aa: CASSLRLGDTQYF

v_call: TRBV9
cdr3_aa: CASSVGGTTTSTDTQYF

v_call: TRBV2
cdr3_aa: CASSGRITSDEQFF

v_call: TRBV5-6
cdr3_aa: CASSFGYGDQPQHF

v_call: TRBV5-6
cdr3_aa: CASSPLAGGNRQETQYF

v_call: TRBV6-8
cdr3_aa: CAGSANREQYF

v_call: TRBV6-1
cdr3_aa: CASSGTYQETQYF

v_call: TRBV4-2
cdr3_aa: CASSLVPGGDSGNTIYF

v_call: TRBV28
cdr3_aa: CASSLVAGLYGYTF

v_call: TRBV19
cdr3_aa: CASSIDFRGFGELFF

v_call: TRBV11-3
cdr3_aa: CASSSQDQPYEQYF

v_call: TRBV7-6
cdr3_aa: CASSVGVYEQFF

v_call: TRBV4-1
cdr3_aa: CASSQDGTGGYNEQFF

v_call: TRBV10-2
cdr3_aa: CASSRGTTQYF

v_call: TRBV5-8
cdr3_aa: CASSQESTNEKLFF

v_call: TRBV7-2
cdr3_aa: CASSWTSGHSYEQYF

v_call: TRBV27
cdr3_aa: CASSLLPIGGVSGNTIYF

v_call: TRBV6-6
cdr3_aa: CASSLSGGGYEQYF

v_call: TRBV5-1
cdr3_aa: CASSPGLLSGNTIYF

v_call: TRBV5-1
cdr3_aa: CASSLQSSYNEQFF

v_call: TRBV4-3
cdr3_aa: CASSQGLAAYNEQFF

v_call: TRBV10-3
cdr3_aa: CASSRNLADRGFFNEQYF

v_call: TRBV5-8
cdr3_aa: CASTRGTDTQYF

v_call: TRBV10-3
cdr3_aa: CAISESLAVGNIQYF

v_call: TRBV19
cdr3_aa: CASINIGGGMGNQPQHF

v_call: TRBV11-2
cdr3_aa: CASSHEGWPTDTQYF

v_call: TRBV4-2
cdr3_aa: CASSPGGGQGFETQYF

v_call: TRBV18
cdr3_aa: CASSPPRTDLSGNTIYF

v_call: TRBV29-1
cdr3_aa: CSVVLSGETQYF

v_call: TRBV15
cdr3_aa: CATSRAAVSYNEQFF

v_call: TRBV7-6
cdr3_aa: CASSLTMNTEAFF

v_call: TRBV7-9
cdr3_aa: CASSPTPRELHEQYF

v_call: TRBV11-2
cdr3_aa: CASSLSGGADYEQYF

v_call: TRBV6-5
cdr3_aa: CASSYSTGSTGELFF

v_call: TRBV28
cdr3_aa: CASSFGGTTDTQYF

v_call: TRBV28
cdr3_aa: CASSPRGSVSYEQYF